This record looks at one T cell receptor (beta chain) sequence and its context. This specimen belongs to a study of blood T cell repertoires in COVID-19. The overall study: The United States, Italy and Spain provided the acute and convalescent COVID-19 samples. The analysed material was cDNA or gDNA that came from T cells, B-cell-depleted T cells, or PBMCs.

Libraries were prepared by immunoSEQ multiplex PCR; TCRdb keeps only in-frame clonotypes and omits some of them. The sample lists about 400,000 clones, 88% occurring once. Grouping used clinical history reported by participants in a survey and questionnaire. Sequenced sample: PBMCs or T cells enriched from blood (not recorded which). This receptor was obtained from a woman between 25 and 40 years old with acute COVID-19.

CDR3 nucleotides: TGTGCCAGCAGCCCGACTAGCACTGAGCAGTTCTTC. Protein sequence: CASSPTSTEQFF. The gene calls are TRBV12-3 or TRBV12-4 and TRBJ2-1; 7 nucleotides match TRBD2. Trimming cost V 6 bases and J 9 bases; bases outside gene matches: 5. The CDR3 is 12 amino acids.